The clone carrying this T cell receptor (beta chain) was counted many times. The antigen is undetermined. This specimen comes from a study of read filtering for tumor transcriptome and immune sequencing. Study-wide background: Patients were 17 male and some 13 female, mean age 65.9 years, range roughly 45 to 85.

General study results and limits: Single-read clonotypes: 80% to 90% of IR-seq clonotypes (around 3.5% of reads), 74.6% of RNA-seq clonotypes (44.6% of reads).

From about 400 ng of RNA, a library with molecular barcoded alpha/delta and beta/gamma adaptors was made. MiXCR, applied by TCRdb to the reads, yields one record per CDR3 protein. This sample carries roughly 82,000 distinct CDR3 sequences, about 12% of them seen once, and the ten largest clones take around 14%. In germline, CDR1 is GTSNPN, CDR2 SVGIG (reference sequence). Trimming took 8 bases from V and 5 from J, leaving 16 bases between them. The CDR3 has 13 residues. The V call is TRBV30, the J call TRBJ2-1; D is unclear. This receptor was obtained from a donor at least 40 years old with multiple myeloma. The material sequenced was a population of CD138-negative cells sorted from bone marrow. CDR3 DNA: TGTGCCATGCGCCGAGACCTAAACAATGAGCAGTTCTTC. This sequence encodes CAMRRDLNNEQFF.